The clone carrying this T cell receptor beta chain is medium-sized within its sample. This entry is derived from a study of read filtering for tumor transcriptome and immune sequencing. In the study overall: Among patients, approximately 17 were male and some 15 female, aged roughly 45 to 90 (mean approximately 64). TCR-mapped reads were about 4 to 11 million with IR-seq versus roughly 75 to 1,400 with RNA-seq.

The CDR3 has 12 amino acids. Trimming pared 7 bases from V and 6 bases from J, leaving 13 bases between. CDR1 is SQVTM, CDR2 ANQGSEA, per germline. From around 440 ng of RNA, a library with molecular barcoded alpha/delta and beta/gamma adaptors was made. TCRdb reprocessed the reads with MiXCR, giving one entry per CDR3 protein. The repertoire holds approximately 62,000 distinct CDR3 sequences, roughly 20% seen once, with about a tenth in the top ten. The sequence was obtained from a donor aged 40 or over with multiple myeloma. This chain links TRBV29-1 with TRBJ2-1, with D perhaps TRBD1 (6 bases). Sequenced input: a population of CD138-negative cells sorted from bone marrow. The CDR3, as DNA: TGCAGCGCTAAACAGGGTAGCAATGAGCAGTTCTTC. Its protein is CSAKQGSNEQFF.